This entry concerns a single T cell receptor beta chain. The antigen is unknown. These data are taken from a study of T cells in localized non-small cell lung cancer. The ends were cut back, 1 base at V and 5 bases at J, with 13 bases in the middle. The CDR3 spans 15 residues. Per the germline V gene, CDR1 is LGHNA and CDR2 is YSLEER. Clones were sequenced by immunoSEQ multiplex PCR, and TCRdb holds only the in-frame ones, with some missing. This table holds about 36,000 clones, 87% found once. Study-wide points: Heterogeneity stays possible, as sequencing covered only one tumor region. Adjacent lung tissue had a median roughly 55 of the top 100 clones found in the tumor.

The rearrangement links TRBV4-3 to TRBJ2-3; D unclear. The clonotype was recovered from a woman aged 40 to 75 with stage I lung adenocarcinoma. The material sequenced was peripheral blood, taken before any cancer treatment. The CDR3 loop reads CASSQGRNTGDTQYF. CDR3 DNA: TGCGCCAGCAGCCAAGGCCGGAATACGGGAGATACGCAGTATTTT.